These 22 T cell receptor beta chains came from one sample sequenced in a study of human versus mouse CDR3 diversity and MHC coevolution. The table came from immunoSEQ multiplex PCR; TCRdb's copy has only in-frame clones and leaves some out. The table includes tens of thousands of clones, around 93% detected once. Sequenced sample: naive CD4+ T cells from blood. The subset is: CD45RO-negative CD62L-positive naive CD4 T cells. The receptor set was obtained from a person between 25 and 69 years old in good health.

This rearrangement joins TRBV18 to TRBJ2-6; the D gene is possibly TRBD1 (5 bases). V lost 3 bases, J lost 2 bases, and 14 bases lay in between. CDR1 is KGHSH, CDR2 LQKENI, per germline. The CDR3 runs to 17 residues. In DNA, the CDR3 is TGTGCCAGCTCACCTCGGACACCCTTAGCTGGGGCCAACGTCCTGACTTTC. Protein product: CASSPRTPLAGANVLTF. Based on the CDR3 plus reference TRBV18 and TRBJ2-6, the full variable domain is NAGVMQNPRHLVRRRGQEARLRCSPMKGHSHVYWYRQLPEEGLKFMVYLQKENIIDESGMPKERFSAEFPKEGPSILRIQQVVRGDSAAYFCASSPRTPLAGANVLTFGAGSRLTVL.

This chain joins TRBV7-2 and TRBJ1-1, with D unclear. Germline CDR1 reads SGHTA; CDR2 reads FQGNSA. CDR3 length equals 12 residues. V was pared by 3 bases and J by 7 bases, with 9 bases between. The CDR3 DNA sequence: TGTGCCAGCAGCTTCCACGAACTTGAAGCTTTCTTT. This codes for CASSFHELEAFF.

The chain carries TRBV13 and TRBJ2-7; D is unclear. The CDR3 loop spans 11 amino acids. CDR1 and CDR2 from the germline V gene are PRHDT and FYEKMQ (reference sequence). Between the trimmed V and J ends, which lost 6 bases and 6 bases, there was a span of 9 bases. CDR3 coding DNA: TGTGCCAGCAGACGGGTGGGCGAGCAGTACTTC. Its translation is CASRRVGEQYF.

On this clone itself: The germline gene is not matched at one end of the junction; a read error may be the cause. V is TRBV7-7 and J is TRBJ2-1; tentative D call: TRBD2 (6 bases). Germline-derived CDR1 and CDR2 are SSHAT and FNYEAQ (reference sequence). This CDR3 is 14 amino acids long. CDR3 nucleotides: TGTGCTAGCAGCTTCCAGGGCGGGGACAATGAGCAGTTCTTC. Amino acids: CASSFQGGDNEQFF.

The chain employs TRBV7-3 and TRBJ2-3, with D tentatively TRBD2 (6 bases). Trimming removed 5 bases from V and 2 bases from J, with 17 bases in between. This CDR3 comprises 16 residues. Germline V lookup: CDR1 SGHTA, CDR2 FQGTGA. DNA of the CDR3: TGTGCCAGCAGCCTCTTGCGGGGATCTTCCACAGATACGCAGTATTTT. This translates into CASSLLRGSSTDTQYF.

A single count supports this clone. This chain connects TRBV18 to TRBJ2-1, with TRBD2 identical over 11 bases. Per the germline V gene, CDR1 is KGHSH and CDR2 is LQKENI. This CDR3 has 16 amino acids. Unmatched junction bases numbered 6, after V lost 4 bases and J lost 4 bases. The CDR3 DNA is TGTGCCAGCTCACGAGACACTAGCGGGAGATACAATGAGCAGTTCTTC. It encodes CASSRDTSGRYNEQFF.

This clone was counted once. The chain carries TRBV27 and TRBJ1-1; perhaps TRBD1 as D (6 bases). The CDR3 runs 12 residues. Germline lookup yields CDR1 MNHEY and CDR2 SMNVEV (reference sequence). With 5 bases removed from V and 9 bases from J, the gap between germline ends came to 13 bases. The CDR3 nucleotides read TGTGCCAGCAGTCCCCAACAGGGTAAAGCTTTCTTT. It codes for CASSPQQGKAFF.

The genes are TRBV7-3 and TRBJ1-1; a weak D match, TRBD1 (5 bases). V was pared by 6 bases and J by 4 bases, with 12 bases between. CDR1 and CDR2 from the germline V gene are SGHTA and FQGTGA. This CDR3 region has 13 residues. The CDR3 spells CASRLTGGTEAFF. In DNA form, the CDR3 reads TGTGCCAGCAGACTTACGGGGGGCACTGAAGCTTTCTTT.

The CDR3 loop reads CASREPQGQGNTEAFF. CDR3 nucleotides: TGTGCCAGCAGAGAACCCCAGGGACAGGGGAACACTGAAGCTTTCTTT. The V call is TRBV28, the J call TRBJ1-1, with 9 bases lining up with TRBD1. Germline V gives CDR1 MDHEN, CDR2 SYDVKM. V shed 6 bases, J shed 1 base, and the junction held 9 bases outside the gene matches. CDR3 length: 16 residues. The variable domain in full, completed from reference TRBV28 and TRBJ1-1, reads DVKVTQSSRYLVKRTGEKVFLECVQDMDHENMFWYRQDPGLGLRLIYFSYDVKMKEKGDIPEGYSVSREKKERFSLILESASTNQTSMYLCASREPQGQGNTEAFFGQGTRLTVV.

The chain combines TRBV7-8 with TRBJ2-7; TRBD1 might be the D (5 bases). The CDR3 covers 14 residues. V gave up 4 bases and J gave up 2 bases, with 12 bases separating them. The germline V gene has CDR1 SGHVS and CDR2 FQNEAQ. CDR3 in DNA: TGTGCCAGCAGCTCCGGACATCCCACCTACGAGCAGTACTTC. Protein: CASSSGHPTYEQYF.

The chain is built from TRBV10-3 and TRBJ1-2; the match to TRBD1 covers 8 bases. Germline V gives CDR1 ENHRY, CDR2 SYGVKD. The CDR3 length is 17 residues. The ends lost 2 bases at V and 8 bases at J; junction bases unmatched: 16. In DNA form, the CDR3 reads TGTGCCATCAGTGAGGGACAGGGTCACCCCCTCAATTCGGGCTACACCTTC. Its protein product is CAISEGQGHPLNSGYTF.

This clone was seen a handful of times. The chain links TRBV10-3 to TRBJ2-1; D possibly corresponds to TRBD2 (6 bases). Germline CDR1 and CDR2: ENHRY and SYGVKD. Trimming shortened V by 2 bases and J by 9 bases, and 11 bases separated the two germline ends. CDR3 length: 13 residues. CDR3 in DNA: TGTGCCATCAGTGAGATGGAGGGAGGTGAGCAGTTCTTC. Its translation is CAISEMEGGEQFF.

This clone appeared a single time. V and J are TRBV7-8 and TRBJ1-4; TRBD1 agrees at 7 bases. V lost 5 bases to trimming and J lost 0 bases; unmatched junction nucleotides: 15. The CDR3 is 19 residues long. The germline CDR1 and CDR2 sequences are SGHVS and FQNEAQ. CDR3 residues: CASSPLGQYRQATNEKLFF. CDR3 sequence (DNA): TGTGCCAGCAGCCCCTTGGGACAGTACCGTCAAGCAACTAATGAAAAACTGTTTTTT.

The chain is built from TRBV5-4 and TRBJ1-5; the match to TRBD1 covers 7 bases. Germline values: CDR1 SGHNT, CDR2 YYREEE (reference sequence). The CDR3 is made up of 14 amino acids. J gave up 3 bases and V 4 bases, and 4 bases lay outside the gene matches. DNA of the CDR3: TGTGCCAGCAGCCAGGGACAGAACAATCAGCCCCAGCATTTT. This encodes CASSQGQNNQPQHF.

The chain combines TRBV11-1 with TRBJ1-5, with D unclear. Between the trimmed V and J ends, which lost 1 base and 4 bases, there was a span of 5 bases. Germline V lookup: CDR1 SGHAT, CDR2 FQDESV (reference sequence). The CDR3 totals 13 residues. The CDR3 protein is CASSLGENQPQHF. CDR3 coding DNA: TGTGCCAGCAGCTTAGGGGAGAATCAGCCCCAGCATTTT.

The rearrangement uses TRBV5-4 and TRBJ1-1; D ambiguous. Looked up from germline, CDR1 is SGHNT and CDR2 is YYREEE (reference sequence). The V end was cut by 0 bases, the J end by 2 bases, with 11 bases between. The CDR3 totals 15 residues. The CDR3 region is CASSLEVSGNTEAFF. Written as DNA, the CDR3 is TGTGCCAGCAGCTTGGAGGTCAGCGGAAACACTGAAGCTTTCTTT.

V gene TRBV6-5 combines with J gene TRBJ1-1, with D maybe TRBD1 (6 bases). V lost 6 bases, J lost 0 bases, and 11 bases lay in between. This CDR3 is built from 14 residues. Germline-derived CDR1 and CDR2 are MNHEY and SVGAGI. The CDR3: CASRKYRVNTEAFF. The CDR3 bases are TGTGCCAGCAGAAAATACAGGGTGAACACTGAAGCTTTCTTT.

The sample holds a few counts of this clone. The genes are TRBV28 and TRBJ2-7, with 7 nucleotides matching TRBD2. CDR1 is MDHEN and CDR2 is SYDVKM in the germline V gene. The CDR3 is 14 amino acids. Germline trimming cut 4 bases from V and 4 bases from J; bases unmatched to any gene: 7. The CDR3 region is CASSSVWGLYEQYF. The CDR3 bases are TGTGCCAGCAGTTCTGTTTGGGGACTATACGAGCAGTACTTC.

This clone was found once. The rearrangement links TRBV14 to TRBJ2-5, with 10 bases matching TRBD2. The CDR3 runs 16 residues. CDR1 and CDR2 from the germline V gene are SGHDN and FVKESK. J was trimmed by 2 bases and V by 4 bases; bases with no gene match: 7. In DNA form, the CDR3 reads TGTGCCAGCAGCCTGCTGCTAGCGGGAGATCAAGAGACCCAGTACTTC. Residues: CASSLLLAGDQETQYF. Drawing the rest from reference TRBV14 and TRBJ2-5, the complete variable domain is EAGVTQFPSHSVIEKGQTVTLRCDPISGHDNLYWYRRVMGKEIKFLLHFVKESKQDESGMPNNRFLAERTGGTYSTLKVQPAELEDSGVYFCASSLLLAGDQETQYFGPGTRLLVL.

The DNA for the CDR3 is TGTGCCAGCAGCGTAGCTAGTAATGGCGGGGAGCTGTTTTTT. It translates to CASSVASNGGELFF. The V gene is TRBV9, the J gene TRBJ2-2; D ambiguous. Germline loops: CDR1 SGDLS, CDR2 YYNGEE. This CDR3 spans 14 amino acids. V was cut by 0 bases and J by 7 bases, with 10 bases left in between. The complete variable domain, with remaining parts taken from reference TRBV9 and TRBJ2-2, reads DSGVTQTPKHLITATGQRVTLRCSPRSGDLSVYWYQQSLDQGLQFLIQYYNGEERAKGNILERFSAQQFPDLHSELNLSSLELGDSALYFCASSVASNGGELFFGEGSRLTVL.

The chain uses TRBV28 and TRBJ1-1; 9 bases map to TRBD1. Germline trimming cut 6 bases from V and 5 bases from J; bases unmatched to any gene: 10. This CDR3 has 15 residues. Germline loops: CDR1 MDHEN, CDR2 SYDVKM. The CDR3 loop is CASRYSDRGGTEAFF. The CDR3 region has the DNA TGTGCCAGCAGATACTCGGACAGGGGCGGGACTGAAGCTTTCTTT.

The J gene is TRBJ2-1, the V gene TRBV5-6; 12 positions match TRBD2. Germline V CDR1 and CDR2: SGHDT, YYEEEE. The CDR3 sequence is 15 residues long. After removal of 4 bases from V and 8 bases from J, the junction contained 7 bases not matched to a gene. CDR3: CASSPGLAGGDEQFF. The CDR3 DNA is TGTGCCAGCAGCCCCGGGCTAGCGGGAGGGGATGAGCAGTTCTTC.